A single sample gave rise to the 14 T cell receptor beta chains below, sequenced in a study of blood T cell repertoires in COVID-19. Assay used: immunoSEQ multiplex PCR; TCRdb lists only in-frame clones, some missing. The data contain about 480,000 clones, 88% of them singletons. Specimen: peripheral blood. The receptors come from a woman aged 50 to 65 with COVID-19, enrolled during active disease.

This clone appeared a single time. The chain recombines TRBV6-5 with TRBJ1-6, with 7 bases matching TRBD1. Germline V lookup: CDR1 MNHEY, CDR2 SVGAGI. J was trimmed by 9 bases and V by 10 bases; bases with no gene match: 12. The CDR3 covers 14 residues. CDR3: CATGQVVFGSPLHF. The CDR3 DNA reads as TGTGCCACTGGACAGGTTGTTTTTGGTTCACCCCTCCACTTT.

The CDR3 loop is CATTGQGENEQYF. CDR3 bases: TGTGCCACCACAGGACAGGGGGAGAACGAGCAGTACTTC. The J gene is TRBJ2-7, the V gene TRBV13; 10 positions match TRBD1. Germline V gives CDR1 PRHDT, CDR2 FYEKMQ (reference sequence). V trimming: 10 bases; J trimming: 5 bases; junction bases outside the gene matches: 8. This CDR3 contains 13 residues.

This chain connects TRBV19 to TRBJ1-2; tentatively, D is TRBD1 (5 bases). CDR3 length: 15 residues. Germline V lookup: CDR1 LNHDA, CDR2 SQIVND (reference sequence). V shed 10 bases and J shed 1 base, with 19 bases lying between them. In DNA, the CDR3 is TGTGCCACCCAGCGGGGAGACAGCCTTAACTATGGCTACACCTTC. Its translation is CATQRGDSLNYGYTF.

The chain couples TRBV10-3 to TRBJ2-7; the D gene is possibly TRBD1 (5 bases). V was clipped by 0 bases and J by 2 bases, with 14 bases between them. Per the germline V gene, CDR1 is ENHRY and CDR2 is SYGVKD. CDR3 length equals 16 residues. The CDR3 protein is CAISESEDKTPYEQYF. The CDR3 DNA sequence: TGTGCCATCAGTGAGTCAGAGGACAAGACTCCCTACGAGCAGTACTTC.

This clone has only a few counts. V and J are TRBV10-1 and TRBJ1-4; D not resolved. V lost 2 bases and J lost 10, with 8 bases in between. The CDR3 contains 12 residues. The V gene's germline CDR1 is WNHNN and CDR2 SYGVQD (reference sequence). The CDR3 protein is CASSEGGGKLFF. The CDR3 bases are TGCGCCAGCAGTGAGGGAGGCGGAAAACTGTTTTTT.

This chain uses TRBV4-1 with TRBJ1-4; weak D call: TRBD1 (5 bases). The CDR3 covers 16 residues. V lost 8 bases, J lost 2 bases, and 18 bases lay in between. The germline gives CDR1 MGHRA, CDR2 YSYEKL. CDR3 bases: TGCGCCAGCTCCCCCGCCCCCAGGGCCACTAATGAAAAACTGTTTTTT. It is translated as CASSPAPRATNEKLFF.

The V gene is TRBV7-8, the J gene TRBJ2-7; weak D call: TRBD1 (6 bases). The CDR3 loop spans 15 amino acids. V was shortened by 5 bases and J by 0 bases, with 14 bases between the two germline ends. Germline CDR1 and CDR2: SGHVS and FQNEAQ. Here the CDR3 DNA reads TGTGCCAGCAGCCCCCACAGGGTCCTCTCCTACGAGCAGTACTTC. Protein product: CASSPHRVLSYEQYF.

The rearrangement uses TRBV2 and TRBJ2-2, with D perhaps matching TRBD2 (5 bases). The CDR3 has 16 residues. The germline V gene has CDR1 SNHLY and CDR2 FYNNEI. Between the trimmed V and J ends, which lost 6 bases and 0 bases, there was a span of 14 bases. The CDR3 loop is CASSPPRVANTGELFF. The CDR3 bases are TGTGCCAGCAGCCCTCCGCGGGTCGCGAACACCGGGGAGCTGTTTTTT.

The chain carries TRBV5-1 and TRBJ1-4; TRBD1 agrees at 7 bases. The J segment lost 8 bases and the V segment lost 6 bases, leaving 10 bases of the junction unmatched. The germline V gene encodes CDR1 SGHRS and CDR2 YFSETQ. This CDR3 spans 14 amino acids. The CDR3 loop reads CASTSRQGGEKLFF. The CDR3 DNA reads TGCGCCAGCACCTCAAGGCAGGGGGGCGAAAAACTGTTTTTT.

V is TRBV4-1 and J is TRBJ2-7; 12 bases align to TRBD2. CDR3 size: 17 residues. Trimming removed 4 bases from V and 3 bases from J; junction bases left unmatched: 10. The germline V gene encodes CDR1 MGHRA and CDR2 YSYEKL. CDR3 coding DNA: TGCGCCAGCAGCCCCGGCCGACTAGCGGGGGCCAACTACGAGCAGTACTTC. This encodes CASSPGRLAGANYEQYF.

This rearrangement joins TRBV5-1 to TRBJ2-3; 7 bases map to TRBD1. Germline V gives CDR1 SGHRS, CDR2 YFSETQ. V was pared by 4 bases and J by 1 base, with 6 bases of the junction left unmatched. The CDR3 has 15 amino acids. DNA of the CDR3: TGCGCCAGCAGCGCACAGGGGCAGGGCACAGATACGCAGTATTTT. Translation gives CASSAQGQGTDTQYF.

The chain carries TRBV5-4 and TRBJ1-4, with 8 positions matching TRBD1. This CDR3 has 15 residues. Germline V gives CDR1 SGHNT, CDR2 YYREEE (reference sequence). V trimming: 4 bases; J trimming: 8 bases; junction bases outside the gene matches: 10. In nucleotides, the CDR3 is TGTGCCAGCAGCGGCTCCGGGACAGGCGGAGAAAAACTGTTTTTT. It encodes CASSGSGTGGEKLFF.

This chain links TRBV11-2 with TRBJ1-2; 7 nucleotides align to TRBD1. Germline CDR1 reads SGHAT; CDR2 reads FQNNGV. The J segment lost 1 base and the V segment lost 2 bases, leaving 7 bases of the junction unmatched. The CDR3 covers 16 residues. The CDR3 DNA sequence: TGTGCCAGCAGCTTAAACGGCGGGACAGTTAACTATGGCTACACCTTC. Amino acid sequence: CASSLNGGTVNYGYTF.

This clone was counted a few times. The sample carries other DNA sequences with the same CDR3. The V call is TRBV29-1, the J call TRBJ1-1, with D perhaps matching TRBD1 (5 bases). Deletions cut 1 base from V and 1 base from J, with 7 bases between. This CDR3 is 13 amino acids long. In germline, CDR1 is SQVTM, CDR2 ANQGSEA. The CDR3 sequence: CSVEGQGNTEAFF. DNA of the CDR3: TGCAGCGTTGAAGGGCAGGGGAACACTGAAGCTTTCTTT.